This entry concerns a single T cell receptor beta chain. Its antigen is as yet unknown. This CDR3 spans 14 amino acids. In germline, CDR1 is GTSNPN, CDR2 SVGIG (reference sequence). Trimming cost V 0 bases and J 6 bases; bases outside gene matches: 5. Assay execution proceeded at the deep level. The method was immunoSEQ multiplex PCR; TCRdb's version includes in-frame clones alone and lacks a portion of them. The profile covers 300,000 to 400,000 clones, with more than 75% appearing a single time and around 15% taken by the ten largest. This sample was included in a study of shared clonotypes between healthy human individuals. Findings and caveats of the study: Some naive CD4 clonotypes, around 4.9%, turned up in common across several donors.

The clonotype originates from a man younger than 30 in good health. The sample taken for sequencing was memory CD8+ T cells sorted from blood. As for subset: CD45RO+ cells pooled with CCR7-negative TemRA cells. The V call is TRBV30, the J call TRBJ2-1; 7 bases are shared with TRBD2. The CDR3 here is CAWSVREAGNEQFF. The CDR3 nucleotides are TGTGCCTGGAGTGTACGGGAGGCTGGCAATGAGCAGTTCTTC. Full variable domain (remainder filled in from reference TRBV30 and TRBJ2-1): SQTIHQWPATLVQPVGSPLSLECTVEGTSNPNLYWYRQAAGRGLQLLFYSVGIGQISSEVPQNLSASRPQDRQFILSSKKLLLSDSGFYLCAWSVREAGNEQFFGPGTRLTVL.